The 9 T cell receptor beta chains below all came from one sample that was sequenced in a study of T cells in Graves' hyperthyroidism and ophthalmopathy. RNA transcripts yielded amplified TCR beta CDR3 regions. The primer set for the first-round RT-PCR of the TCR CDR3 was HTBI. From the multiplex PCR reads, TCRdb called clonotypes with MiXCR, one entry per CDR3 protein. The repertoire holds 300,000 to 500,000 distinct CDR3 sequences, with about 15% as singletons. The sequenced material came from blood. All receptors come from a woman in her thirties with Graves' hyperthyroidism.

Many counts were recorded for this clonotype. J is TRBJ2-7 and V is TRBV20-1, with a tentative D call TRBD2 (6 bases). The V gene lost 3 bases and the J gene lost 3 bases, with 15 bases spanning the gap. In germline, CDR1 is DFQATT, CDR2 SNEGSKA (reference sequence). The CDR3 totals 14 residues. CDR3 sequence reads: CSASPGSLNYEQYF. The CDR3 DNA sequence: TGCAGTGCTAGCCCCGGGAGCCTGAACTACGAGCAGTACTTC.

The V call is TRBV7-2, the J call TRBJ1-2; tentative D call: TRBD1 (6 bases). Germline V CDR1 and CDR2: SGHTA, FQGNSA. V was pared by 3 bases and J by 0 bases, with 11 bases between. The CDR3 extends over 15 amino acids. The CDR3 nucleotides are TGTGCCAGCAGCTTGAACAGGGTAGCTAACTATGGCTACACCTTC. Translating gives CASSLNRVANYGYTF.

CDR3 nucleotides: TGTGCCAGCAGTAAAATACAGGGGGCTACCTTAGCGGTCTCCTACGAGCAGTACTTC. This codes for CASSKIQGATLAVSYEQYF. The chain has TRBV6-4 and TRBJ2-7; 9 bases align to TRBD1. The V segment lost 5 bases and the J segment 0 bases; nucleotides outside the gene matches: 17. This CDR3 has 19 residues. Germline CDR1 and CDR2: MRHNA and SNTAGT.

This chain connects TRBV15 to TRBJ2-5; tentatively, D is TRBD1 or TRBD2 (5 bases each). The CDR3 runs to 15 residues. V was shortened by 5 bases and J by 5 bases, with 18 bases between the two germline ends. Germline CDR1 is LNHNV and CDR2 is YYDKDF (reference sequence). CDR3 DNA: TGTGCCACCAGCCCCCCTGGGGGATGGCGGGAGACCCAGTACTTC. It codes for CATSPPGGWRETQYF.

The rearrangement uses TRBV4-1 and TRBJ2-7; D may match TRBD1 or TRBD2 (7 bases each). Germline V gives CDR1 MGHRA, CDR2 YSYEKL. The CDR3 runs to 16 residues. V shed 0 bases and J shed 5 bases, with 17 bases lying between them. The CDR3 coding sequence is TGCGCCAGCAGCCAAGATTCCCAGGGGGGGGCCCACGAGCAGTACTTC. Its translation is CASSQDSQGGAHEQYF.

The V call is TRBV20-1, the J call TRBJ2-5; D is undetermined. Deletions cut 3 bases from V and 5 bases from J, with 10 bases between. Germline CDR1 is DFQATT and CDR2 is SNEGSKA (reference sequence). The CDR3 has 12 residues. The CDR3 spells CSARGMRETQYF. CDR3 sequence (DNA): TGCAGTGCTAGGGGGATGAGGGAGACCCAGTACTTC.

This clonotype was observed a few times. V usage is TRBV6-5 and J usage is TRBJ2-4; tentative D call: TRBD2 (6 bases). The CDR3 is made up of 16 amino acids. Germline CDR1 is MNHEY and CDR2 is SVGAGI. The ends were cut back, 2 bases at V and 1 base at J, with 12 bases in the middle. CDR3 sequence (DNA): TGTGCCAGCAGTTACCGGTCTGGAGGGGCCAAAAACATTCAGTACTTC. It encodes CASSYRSGGAKNIQYF.

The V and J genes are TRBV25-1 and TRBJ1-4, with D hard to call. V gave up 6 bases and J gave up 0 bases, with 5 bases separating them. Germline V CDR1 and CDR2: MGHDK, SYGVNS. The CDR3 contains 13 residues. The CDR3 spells CASRSTTNEKLFF. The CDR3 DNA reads TGTGCCAGCAGATCCACAACTAATGAAAAACTGTTTTTT.

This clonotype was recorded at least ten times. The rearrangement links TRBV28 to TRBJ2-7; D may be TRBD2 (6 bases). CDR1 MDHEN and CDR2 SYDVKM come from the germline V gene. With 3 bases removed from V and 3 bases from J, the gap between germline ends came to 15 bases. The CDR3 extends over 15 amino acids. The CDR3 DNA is TGTGCCAGCAGTTTGGGTAGCGGAAGAAGCTACGAGCAGTACTTC. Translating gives CASSLGSGRSYEQYF.